This T cell receptor beta chain was observed in a study (dated by TCRdb to the mid-2010s). General notes on the study: In people whose bodies naturally kept HIV infection under control, the researchers looked into where HIV persistence comes from.

CDR1 and CDR2 are read off the germline V gene as MDHEN and SYDVKM. Including cysteine and phenylalanine, the CDR3 has 18 amino acids. Only CDR3 DNA remains: 54 bases, in frame from the first base. V loses 4 bases at its end and J loses 1 base; junction bases beyond the gene matches: 14. With regard to this clonotype: The target of this receptor is not known. Per-base quality was not reported, and no clone a single base away is much larger than it.

Libraries were made using 5' RACE. Sequencing used an Illumina HiSeq 2000. Clones were called with MiXCR by TCRdb after fastp trimmed the public reads at Q25, and only in-frame beta chains were retained. Every CDR3 protein is listed once, alongside the most common genes and DNA of its rows. The sample table records 500 to 650 distinct CDR3 sequences; about a tenth of these occur just once. The ten most abundant clones make up under 25% of the sample. The sequence was collected from a male donor with HIV. Sequencing was performed on central memory T cells from blood PBMCs. According to the study, the label for this sample's cell subset or site signals: central memory CD4+ T cells. The V and J segments used are TRBV28 and TRBJ2-7; 9 junctional bases match TRBD1. The CDR3 protein: CASSSYPYRGQGSYEQYF. The sequenced DNA is TGTGCCAGCAGTTCTTACCCGTACAGGGGGCAGGGGTCCTACGAGCAGTACTTC.